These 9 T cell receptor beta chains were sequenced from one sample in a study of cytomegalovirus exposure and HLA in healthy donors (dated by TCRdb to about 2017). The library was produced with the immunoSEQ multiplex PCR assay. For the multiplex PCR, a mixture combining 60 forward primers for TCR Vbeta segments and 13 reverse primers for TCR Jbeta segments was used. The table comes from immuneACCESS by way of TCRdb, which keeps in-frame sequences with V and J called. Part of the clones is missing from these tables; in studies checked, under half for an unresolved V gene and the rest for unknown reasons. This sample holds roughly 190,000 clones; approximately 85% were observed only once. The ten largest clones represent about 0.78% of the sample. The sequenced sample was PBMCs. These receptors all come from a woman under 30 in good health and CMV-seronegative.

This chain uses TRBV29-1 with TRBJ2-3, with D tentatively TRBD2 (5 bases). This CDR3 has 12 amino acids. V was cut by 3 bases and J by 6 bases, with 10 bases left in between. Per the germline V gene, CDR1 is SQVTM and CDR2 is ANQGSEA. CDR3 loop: CSVDRGADTQYF. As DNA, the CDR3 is TGCAGCGTTGACCGGGGAGCGGATACGCAGTATTTT.

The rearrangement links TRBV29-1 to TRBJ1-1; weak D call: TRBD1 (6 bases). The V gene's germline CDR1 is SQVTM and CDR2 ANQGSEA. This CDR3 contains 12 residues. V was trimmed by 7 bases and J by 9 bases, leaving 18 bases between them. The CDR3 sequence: CSASGGAEKAFF. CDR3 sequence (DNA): TGCAGCGCTTCCGGGGGGGCCGAGAAAGCTTTCTTT.

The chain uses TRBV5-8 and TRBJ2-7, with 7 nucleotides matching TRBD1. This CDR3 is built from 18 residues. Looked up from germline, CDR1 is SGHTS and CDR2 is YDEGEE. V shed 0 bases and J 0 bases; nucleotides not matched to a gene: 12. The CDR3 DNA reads TGTGCCAGCAGCTTGGAAGGCAGGGGGTCCCTATACTCCTACGAGCAGTACTTC. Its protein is CASSLEGRGSLYSYEQYF.

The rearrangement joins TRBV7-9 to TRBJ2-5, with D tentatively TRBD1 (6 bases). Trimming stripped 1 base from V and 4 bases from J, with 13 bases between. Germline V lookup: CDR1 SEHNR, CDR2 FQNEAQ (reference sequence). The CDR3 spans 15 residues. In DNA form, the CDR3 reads TGTGCCAGCAGCTTAGGAGGGGGTGGAGGAGAGACCCAGTACTTC. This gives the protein CASSLGGGGGETQYF.

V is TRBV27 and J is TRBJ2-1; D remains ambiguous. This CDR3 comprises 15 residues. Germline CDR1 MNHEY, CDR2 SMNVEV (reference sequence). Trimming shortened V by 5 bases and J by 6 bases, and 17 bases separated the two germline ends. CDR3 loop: CASSRVLSDFNEQFF. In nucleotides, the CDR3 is TGTGCCAGCAGTCGGGTTTTATCCGATTTCAATGAGCAGTTCTTC.

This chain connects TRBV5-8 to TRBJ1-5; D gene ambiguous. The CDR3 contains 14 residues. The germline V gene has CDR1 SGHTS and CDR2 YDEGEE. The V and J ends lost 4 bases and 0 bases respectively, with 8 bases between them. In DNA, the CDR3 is TGTGCCAGCAGCCTCAGGAATAGCAATCAGCCCCAGCATTTT. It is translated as CASSLRNSNQPQHF. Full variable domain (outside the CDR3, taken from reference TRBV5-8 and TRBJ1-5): EAGVTQSPTHLIKTRGQQATLRCSPISGHTSVYWYQQALGLGLQFLLWYDEGEERNRGNFPPRFSGRQFPNYSSELNVNALELEDSALYLCASSLRNSNQPQHFGDGTRLSIL.

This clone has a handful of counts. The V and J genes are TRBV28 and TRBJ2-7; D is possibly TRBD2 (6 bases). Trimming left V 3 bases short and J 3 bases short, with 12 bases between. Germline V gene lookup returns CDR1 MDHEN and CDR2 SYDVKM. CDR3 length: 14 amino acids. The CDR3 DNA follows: TGTGCCAGCAGTTTGGGGACTTTCCGCTACGAGCAGTACTTC. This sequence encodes CASSLGTFRYEQYF. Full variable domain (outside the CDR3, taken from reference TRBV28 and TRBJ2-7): DVKVTQSSRYLVKRTGEKVFLECVQDMDHENMFWYRQDPGLGLRLIYFSYDVKMKEKGDIPEGYSVSREKKERFSLILESASTNQTSMYLCASSLGTFRYEQYFGPGTRLTVT.

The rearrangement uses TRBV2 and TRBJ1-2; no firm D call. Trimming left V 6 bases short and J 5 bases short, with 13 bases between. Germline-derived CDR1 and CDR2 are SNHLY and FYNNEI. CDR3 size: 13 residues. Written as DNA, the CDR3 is TGTGCCAGCAGGGCGGGCACGGCTTATGGCTACACCTTC. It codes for CASRAGTAYGYTF.

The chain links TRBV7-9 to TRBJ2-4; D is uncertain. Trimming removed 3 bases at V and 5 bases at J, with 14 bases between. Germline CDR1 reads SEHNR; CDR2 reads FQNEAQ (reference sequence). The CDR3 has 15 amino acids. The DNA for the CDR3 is TGTGCCAGCAGCTTGTACGCGGTCGGTGAAAACATTCAGTACTTC. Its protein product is CASSLYAVGENIQYF. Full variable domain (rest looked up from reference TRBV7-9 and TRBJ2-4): DTGVSQNPRHKITKRGQNVTFRCDPISEHNRLYWYRQTLGQGPEFLTYFQNEAQLEKSRLLSDRFSAERPKGSFSTLEIQRTEQGDSAMYLCASSLYAVGENIQYFGAGTRLSVL.